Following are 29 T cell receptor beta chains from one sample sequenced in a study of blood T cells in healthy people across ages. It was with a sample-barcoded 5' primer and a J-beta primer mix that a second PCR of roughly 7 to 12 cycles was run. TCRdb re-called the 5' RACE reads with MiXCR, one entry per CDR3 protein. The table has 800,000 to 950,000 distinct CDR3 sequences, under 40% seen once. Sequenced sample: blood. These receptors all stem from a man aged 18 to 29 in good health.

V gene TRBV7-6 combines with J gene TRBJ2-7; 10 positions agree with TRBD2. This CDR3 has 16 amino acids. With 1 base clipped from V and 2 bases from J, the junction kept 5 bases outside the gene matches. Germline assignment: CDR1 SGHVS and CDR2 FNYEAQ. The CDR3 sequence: CASSLDRSGGTYEQYF. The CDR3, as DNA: TGTGCCAGCAGCTTAGATCGTAGCGGGGGGACCTACGAGCAGTACTTC.

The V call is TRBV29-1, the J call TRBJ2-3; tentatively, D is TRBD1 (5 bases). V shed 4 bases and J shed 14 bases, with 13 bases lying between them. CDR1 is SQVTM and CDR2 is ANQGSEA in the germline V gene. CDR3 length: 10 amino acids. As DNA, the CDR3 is TGCAGCGTTGCGACAGCGCCCAGGTATTTT. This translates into CSVATAPRYF.

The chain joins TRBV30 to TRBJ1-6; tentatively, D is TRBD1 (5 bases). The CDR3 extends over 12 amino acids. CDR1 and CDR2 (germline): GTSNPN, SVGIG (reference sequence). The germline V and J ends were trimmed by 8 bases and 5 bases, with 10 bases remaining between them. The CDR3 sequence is CAGGRHNSPLHF. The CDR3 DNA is TGTGCCGGGGGAAGACATAATTCACCCCTCCACTTT.

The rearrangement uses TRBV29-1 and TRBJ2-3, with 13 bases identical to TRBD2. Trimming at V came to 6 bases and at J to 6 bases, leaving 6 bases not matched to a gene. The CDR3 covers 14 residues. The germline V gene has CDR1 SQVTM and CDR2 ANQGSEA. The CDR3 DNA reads TGCAGCGTCGTACTAGCGGGGGGGACGGATACGCAGTATTTT. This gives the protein CSVVLAGGTDTQYF.

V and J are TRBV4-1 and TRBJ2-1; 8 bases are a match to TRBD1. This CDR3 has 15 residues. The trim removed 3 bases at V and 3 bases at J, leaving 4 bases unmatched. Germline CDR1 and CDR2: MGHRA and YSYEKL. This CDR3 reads CASSQIGTGYNEQFF. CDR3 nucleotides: TGCGCCAGCAGCCAGATCGGGACAGGCTACAATGAGCAGTTCTTC.

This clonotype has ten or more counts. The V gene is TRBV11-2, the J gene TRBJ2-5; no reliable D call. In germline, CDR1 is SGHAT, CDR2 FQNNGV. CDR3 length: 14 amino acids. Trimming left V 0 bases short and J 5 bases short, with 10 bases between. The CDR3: CASSLDLSSETQYF. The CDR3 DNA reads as TGTGCCAGCAGCTTAGATCTTTCGTCGGAGACCCAGTACTTC.

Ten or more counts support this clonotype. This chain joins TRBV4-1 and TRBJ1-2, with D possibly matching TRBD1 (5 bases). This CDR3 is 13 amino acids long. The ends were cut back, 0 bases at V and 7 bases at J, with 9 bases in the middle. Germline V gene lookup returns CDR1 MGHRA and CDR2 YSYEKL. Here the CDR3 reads CASSQEGQGGYTF. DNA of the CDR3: TGCGCCAGCAGCCAAGAAGGGCAGGGTGGCTACACCTTC.

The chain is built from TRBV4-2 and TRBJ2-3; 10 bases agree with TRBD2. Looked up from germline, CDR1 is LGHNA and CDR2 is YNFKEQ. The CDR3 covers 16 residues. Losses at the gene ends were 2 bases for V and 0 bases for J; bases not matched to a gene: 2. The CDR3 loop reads CASSQTTSGSTDTQYF. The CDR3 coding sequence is TGTGCCAGCAGCCAAACGACTAGCGGGAGCACAGATACGCAGTATTTT.

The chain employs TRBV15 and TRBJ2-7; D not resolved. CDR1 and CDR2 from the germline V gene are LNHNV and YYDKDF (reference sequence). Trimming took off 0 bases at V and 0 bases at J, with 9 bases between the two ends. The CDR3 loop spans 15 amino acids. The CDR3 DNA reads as TGTGCCACCAGCAGAGACTCCCAAAGCTCCTACGAGCAGTACTTC. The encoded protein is CATSRDSQSSYEQYF.

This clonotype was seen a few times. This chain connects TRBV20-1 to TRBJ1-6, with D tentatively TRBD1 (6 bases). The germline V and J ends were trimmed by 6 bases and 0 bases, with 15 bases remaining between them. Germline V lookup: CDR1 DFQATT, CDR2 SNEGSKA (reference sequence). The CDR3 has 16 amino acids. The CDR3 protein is CSARGGSSSYNSPLHF. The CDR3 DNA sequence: TGCAGTGCCCGAGGGGGGTCTAGCTCCTATAATTCACCCCTCCACTTT.

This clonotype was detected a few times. The CDR3 DNA reads as TGTGCCAGCAGCTTACCTAATAGGACAGCTAGAGGGGGGGTCTACAATGAGCAGTTCTTC. Protein: CASSLPNRTARGGVYNEQFF. The genes are TRBV7-9 and TRBJ2-1, with D possibly being TRBD2 (7 bases). V was clipped by 2 bases and J by 3 bases, with 26 bases between them. This CDR3 contains 20 residues. In germline, CDR1 is SEHNR, CDR2 FQNEAQ (reference sequence).

The CDR3 loop is CASSSSQDENSPLHF. CDR3 DNA sequence: TGTGCCAGCAGCTCGAGCCAGGACGAAAATTCACCCCTCCACTTT. The chain couples TRBV11-2 to TRBJ1-6; D not certain. V was trimmed by 4 bases and J by 7 bases, leaving 14 bases between them. There are 15 residues in the CDR3. Looked up from germline, CDR1 is SGHAT and CDR2 is FQNNGV. Full variable domain (missing parts from reference TRBV11-2 and TRBJ1-6): EAGVAQSPRYKIIEKRQSVAFWCNPISGHATLYWYQQILGQGPKLLIQFQNNGVVDDSQLPKDRFSAERLKGVDSTLKIQPAKLEDSAVYLCASSSSQDENSPLHFGNGTRLTVT.

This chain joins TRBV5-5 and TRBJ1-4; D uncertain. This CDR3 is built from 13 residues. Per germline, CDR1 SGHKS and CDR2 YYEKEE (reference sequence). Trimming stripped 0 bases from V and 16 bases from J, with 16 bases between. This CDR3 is CASSLALVSNRFF. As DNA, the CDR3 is TGTGCCAGCAGCTTGGCCTTAGTTAGCAACCGGTTTTTT. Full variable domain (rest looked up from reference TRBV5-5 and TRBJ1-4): DAGVTQSPTHLIKTRGQQVTLRCSPISGHKSVSWYQQVLGQGPQFIFQYYEKEERGRGNFPDRFSARQFPNYSSELNVNALLLGDSALYLCASSLALVSNRFFGSGTQLSVL.

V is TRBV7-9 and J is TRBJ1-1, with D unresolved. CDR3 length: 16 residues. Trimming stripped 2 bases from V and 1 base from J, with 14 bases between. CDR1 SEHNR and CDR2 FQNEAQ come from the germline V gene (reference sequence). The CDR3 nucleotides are TGTGCCAGCAGCTTATCCCATGGGCCAGCGAACACTGAAGCTTTCTTT. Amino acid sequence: CASSLSHGPANTEAFF.

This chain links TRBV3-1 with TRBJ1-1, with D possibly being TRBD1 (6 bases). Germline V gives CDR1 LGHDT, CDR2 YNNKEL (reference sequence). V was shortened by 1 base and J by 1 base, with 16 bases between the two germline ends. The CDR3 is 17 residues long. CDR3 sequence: CASSQGAVGTPNTEAFF. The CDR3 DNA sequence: TGTGCCAGCAGCCAAGGCGCCGTCGGGACACCGAACACTGAAGCTTTCTTT.

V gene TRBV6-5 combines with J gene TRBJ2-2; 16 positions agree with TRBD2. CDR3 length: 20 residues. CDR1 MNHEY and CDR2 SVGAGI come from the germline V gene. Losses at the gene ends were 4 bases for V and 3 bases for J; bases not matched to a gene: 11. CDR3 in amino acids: CASSSELGLAGGKDTGELFF. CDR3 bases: TGTGCCAGCAGTTCCGAGCTGGGACTAGCGGGGGGGAAGGACACCGGGGAGCTGTTTTTT.

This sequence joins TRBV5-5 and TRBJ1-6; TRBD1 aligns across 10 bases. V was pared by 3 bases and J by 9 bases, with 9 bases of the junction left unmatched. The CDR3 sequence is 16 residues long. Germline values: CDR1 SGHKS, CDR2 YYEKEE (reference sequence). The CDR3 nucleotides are TGTGCCAGCAGCTCTGGACCCGGGACAGGGGTTTCACCCCTCCACTTT. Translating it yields CASSSGPGTGVSPLHF. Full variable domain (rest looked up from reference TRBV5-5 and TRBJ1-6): DAGVTQSPTHLIKTRGQQVTLRCSPISGHKSVSWYQQVLGQGPQFIFQYYEKEERGRGNFPDRFSARQFPNYSSELNVNALLLGDSALYLCASSSGPGTGVSPLHFGNGTRLTVT.

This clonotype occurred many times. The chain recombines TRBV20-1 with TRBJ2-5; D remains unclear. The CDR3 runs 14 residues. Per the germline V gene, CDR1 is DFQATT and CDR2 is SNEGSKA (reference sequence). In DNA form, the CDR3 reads TGCAGCGGTCAGGCAGGATTCGGGCAAGAGACCCAGTACTTC. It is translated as CSGQAGFGQETQYF.

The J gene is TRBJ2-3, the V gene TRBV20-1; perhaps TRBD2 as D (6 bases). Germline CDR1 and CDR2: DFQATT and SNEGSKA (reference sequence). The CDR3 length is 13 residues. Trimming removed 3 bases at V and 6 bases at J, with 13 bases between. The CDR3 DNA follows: TGCAGTGCTAGTCCAAGACTAGGGGATACGCAGTATTTT. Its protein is CSASPRLGDTQYF.

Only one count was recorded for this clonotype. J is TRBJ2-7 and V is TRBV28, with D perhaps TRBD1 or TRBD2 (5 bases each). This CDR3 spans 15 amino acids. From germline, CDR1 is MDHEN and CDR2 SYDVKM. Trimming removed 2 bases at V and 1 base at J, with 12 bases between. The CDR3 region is CASSLEAWGSYEQYF. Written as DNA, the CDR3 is TGTGCCAGCAGTTTAGAGGCGTGGGGGTCCTACGAGCAGTACTTC.

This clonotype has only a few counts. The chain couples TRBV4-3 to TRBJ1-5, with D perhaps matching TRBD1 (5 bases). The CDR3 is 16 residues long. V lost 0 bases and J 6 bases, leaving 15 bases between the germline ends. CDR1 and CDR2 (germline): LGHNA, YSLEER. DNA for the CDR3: TGCGCCAGCAGCCAAGATAGGTGGGGACCGATTCAGCCCCAGCATTTT. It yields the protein CASSQDRWGPIQPQHF.

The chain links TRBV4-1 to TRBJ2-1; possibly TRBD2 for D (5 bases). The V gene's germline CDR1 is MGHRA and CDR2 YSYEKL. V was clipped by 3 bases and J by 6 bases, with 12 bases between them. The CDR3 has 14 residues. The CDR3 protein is CASSHPPAGNEQFF. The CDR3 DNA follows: TGCGCCAGCAGCCACCCTCCTGCGGGCAATGAGCAGTTCTTC.

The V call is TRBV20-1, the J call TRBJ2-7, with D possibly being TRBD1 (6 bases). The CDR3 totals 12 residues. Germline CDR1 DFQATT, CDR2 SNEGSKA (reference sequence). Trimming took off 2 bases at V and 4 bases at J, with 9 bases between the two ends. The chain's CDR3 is CSARSGVYEQYF. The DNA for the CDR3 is TGCAGTGCTAGATCAGGGGTGTACGAGCAGTACTTC.

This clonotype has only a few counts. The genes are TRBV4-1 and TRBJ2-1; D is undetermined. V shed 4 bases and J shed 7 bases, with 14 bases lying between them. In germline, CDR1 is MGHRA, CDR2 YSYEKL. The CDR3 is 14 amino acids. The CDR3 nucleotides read TGCGCCAGCAGCCCTTACGAATCTTTGAATGAGCAGTTCTTC. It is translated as CASSPYESLNEQFF.

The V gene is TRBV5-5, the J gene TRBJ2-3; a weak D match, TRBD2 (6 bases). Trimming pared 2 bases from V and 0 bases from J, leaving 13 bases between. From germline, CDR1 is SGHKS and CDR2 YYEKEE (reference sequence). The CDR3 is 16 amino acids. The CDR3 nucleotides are TGTGCCAGCAGCTTCTGGCCCGGGACTAGCACAGATACGCAGTATTTT. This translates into CASSFWPGTSTDTQYF.

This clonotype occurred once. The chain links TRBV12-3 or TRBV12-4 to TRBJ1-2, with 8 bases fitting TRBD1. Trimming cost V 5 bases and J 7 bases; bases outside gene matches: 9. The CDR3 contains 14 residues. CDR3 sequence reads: CASSVGTGHIGYTF. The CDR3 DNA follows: TGTGCCAGCAGTGTGGGGACAGGACATATTGGCTACACCTTC.

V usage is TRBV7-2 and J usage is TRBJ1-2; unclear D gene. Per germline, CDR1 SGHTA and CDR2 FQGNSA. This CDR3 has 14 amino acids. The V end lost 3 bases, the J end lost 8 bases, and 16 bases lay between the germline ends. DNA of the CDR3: TGTGCCAGCAGCTTGAGTTCTGAGTCGGGCGGCTACACCTTC. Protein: CASSLSSESGGYTF. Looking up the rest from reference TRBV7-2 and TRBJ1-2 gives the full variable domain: GAGVSQSPSNKVTEKGKDVELRCDPISGHTALYWYRQSLGQGLEFLIYFQGNSAPDKSGLPSDRFSAERTGGSVSTLTIQRTQQEDSAVYLCASSLSSESGGYTFGSGTRLTVV.

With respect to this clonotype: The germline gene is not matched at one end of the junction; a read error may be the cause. CDR3 residues: CACSGGAYNEQFF. The CDR3 coding sequence is TGTGCCTGCAGCGGGGGGGCCTACAATGAGCAGTTCTTC. The V call is TRBV14, the J call TRBJ2-1, with 10 bases identical to TRBD2. There are 13 residues in the CDR3. Germline lookup yields CDR1 SGHDN and CDR2 FVKESK.

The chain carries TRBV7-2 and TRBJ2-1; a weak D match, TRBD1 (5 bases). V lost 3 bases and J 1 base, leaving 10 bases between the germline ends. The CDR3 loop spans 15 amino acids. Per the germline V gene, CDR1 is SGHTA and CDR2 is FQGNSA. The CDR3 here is CASSFVQGSYNEQFF. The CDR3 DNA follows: TGTGCCAGCAGCTTTGTCCAGGGATCCTACAATGAGCAGTTCTTC.